These T cell receptor beta chains were read from a single sample in a study of vaccination effects on CD4 cells after COVID-19. The method was immunoSEQ multiplex PCR; TCRdb's version includes in-frame clones alone and lacks a portion of them. The sample comprises some 25,000 clones, over 70% of which are singletons, and 7% to 10% rests with the top ten. Their recognized antigens are unknown. This specimen consisted of CD4+ T cells from PBMCs cultured with SARS-CoV-2 spike peptides, obtained after COVID-19 vaccination. These receptors were taken from a human donor who received a COVID-19 vaccine. CDR3s leave out the opening cysteine and the closing phenylalanine or tryptophan. Fields, in order: clone size, J gene, V gene, CDR3 protein. Rows give clone size only sometimes, using once, few, many, or a class for an expanded clone.

- | TRBJ1-1 | TRBV29-1 | SVGTSRMNTEAF
- | TRBJ2-3 | TRBV10-1 | ASSATSGLTDTQY
- | TRBJ2-1 | TRBV6-5 | ASSLDSYNEQF
- | TRBJ1-1 | TRBV18 | ASSSGRSGPNEAF
- | TRBJ2-1 | TRBV6-4 | ASSEREHNEQF
- | TRBJ1-1 | TRBV5-6 | ASRLTGLNTEAF
- | TRBJ2-2 | TRBV7-9 | ASSMRANTGELF
once | TRBJ2-2 | TRBV19 | ASSIDRGPGELF
- | TRBJ2-1 | TRBV10-2 | ASRNDRGHNEQF
- | TRBJ1-6 | TRBV2 | ASSETGDYNSPLH
- | TRBJ2-1 | TRBV24-1 | ATGTGNEQF
once | TRBJ1-1 | TRBV3-1/TRBV3-2 | ASSRQGGAF
- | TRBJ1-6 | TRBV5-1 | ASSPGQAYNSPLH
once | TRBJ2-7 | TRBV5-1 | ASSFPTSGVYEQY
- | TRBJ2-5 | TRBV28 | ASRSQGEETQY
few | TRBJ1-1 | TRBV5-4 | ASSDDRDTEAF
- | TRBJ2-3 | TRBV4-1 | ASSQDHGAGTYPDTQY
few | TRBJ2-7 | TRBV7-2 | ASSFSGTPYEQY
- | TRBJ1-5 | TRBV2 | ASSVGGSRQPQH
- | TRBJ2-7 | TRBV5-4 | ASSWGGLAGVYEQY
- | TRBJ2-7 | TRBV6-5 | ASSYSGTGSYEQY
- | TRBJ1-3 | TRBV7-6 | ASSLGSRSGFTSGNTIY
- | TRBJ2-7 | TRBV24-1 | ATSEGSEQY
- | TRBJ2-3 | TRBV6-2/TRBV6-3 | ASSLFPGTGITDTQY
- | TRBJ2-7 | TRBV12-3/TRBV12-4 | ASSRTGGNEQY
- | TRBJ1-3 | TRBV18 | ASSPGTGTGNTIY
few | TRBJ2-1 | TRBV6-4 | ASSDGYSYNEQF
few | TRBJ1-4 | TRBV27 | ASSPRGEKLF
- | TRBJ2-1 | TRBV2 | ASRGILAGGNEQF
few | TRBJ2-3 | TRBV19 | ASSIQGDTQY
few | TRBJ1-5 | TRBV6-1 | ASSEVDSYSNQPQH
- | TRBJ1-2 | TRBV6-4 | ASSSDNNYGYT
- | TRBJ2-3 | TRBV15 | ATSRDLAGDGSRTDTQY
- | TRBJ2-2 | TRBV29-1 | SGGSGQRGGNGELF
- | TRBJ1-4 | TRBV27 | ASRPARGGKLF
- | TRBJ2-7 | TRBV4-1 | ASSRGTGAYEQY
- | TRBJ1-5 | TRBV6-2/TRBV6-3 | ASSYRGPGNQPQH
- | TRBJ1-6 | TRBV19 | ASSILPGDSPLH
few | TRBJ1-4 | TRBV2 | ASSAQGPSEKLF
- | TRBJ2-5 | TRBV29-1 | SASEGGETQY
- | TRBJ1-1 | TRBV12-3/TRBV12-4 | ASGRPNTEAF
- | TRBJ1-6 | TRBV19 | ASDEGQNSPLH
- | TRBJ1-5 | TRBV28 | ASRFENQPQH
- | TRBJ1-6 | TRBV27 | ASSLYLGVRSPLH
- | TRBJ2-7 | TRBV9 | ASSVGTLSTYEQY
few | TRBJ1-2 | TRBV3-1/TRBV3-2 | ASSQFEAYT
- | TRBJ2-1 | TRBV3-1/TRBV3-2 | ASSLRLAGGSGEQF
once | TRBJ1-2 | TRBV28 | ASSSPYGDFSNYGYT